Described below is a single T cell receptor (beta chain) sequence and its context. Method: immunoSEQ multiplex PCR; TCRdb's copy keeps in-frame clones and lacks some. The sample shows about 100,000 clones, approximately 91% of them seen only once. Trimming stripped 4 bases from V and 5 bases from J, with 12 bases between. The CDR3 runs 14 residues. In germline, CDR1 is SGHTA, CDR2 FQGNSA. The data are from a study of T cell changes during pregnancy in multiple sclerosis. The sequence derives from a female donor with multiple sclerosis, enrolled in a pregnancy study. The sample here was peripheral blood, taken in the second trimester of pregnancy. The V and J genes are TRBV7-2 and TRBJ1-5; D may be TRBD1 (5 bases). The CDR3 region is CASSSQGSDQPQHF. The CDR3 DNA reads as TGTGCCAGCAGCTCCCAGGGATCCGATCAGCCCCAGCATTTT. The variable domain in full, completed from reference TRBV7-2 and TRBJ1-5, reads GAGVSQSPSNKVTEKGKDVELRCDPISGHTALYWYRQSLGQGLEFLIYFQGNSAPDKSGLPSDRFSAERTGGSVSTLTIQRTQQEDSAVYLCASSSQGSDQPQHFGDGTRLSIL.